This T cell receptor (beta chain) was sequenced for a study of metastatic and nonmetastatic thyroid tumors. The study, taken as a whole, reports: Within blood and tumor, benign nodules reportedly had significantly lower TCR beta diversity than malignant thyroid tumors did.

This clone was recorded a few times. What it binds is unknown. The same CDR3 arises from other DNA sequences in this sample as well. Prior to thyroid surgery, none of the patients had received any treatment. Authors' methods: The authors used CDR3 differences across clinicopathological groups to build a distant-metastasis classifier for papillary thyroid cancer. Through MiXCR, TCRdb re-clonotyped the PCR reads. The authors' filters were not applied to this entry. The data show 50,000 to 65,000 clones, approximately 15% seen once. The TCR was taken from a female donor with papillary thyroid cancer or a benign thyroid nodule (not recorded which). Some clones in this sample may be carry-over from other donors' samples. The sequencing sample was made of blood.

CDR3 nucleotides: TGTGCCAGCAGTTCAATGGGTAGGTATGGCTACACCTTC. As protein: CASSSMGRYGYTF. The rearrangement joins TRBV28 to TRBJ1-2; D is unresolved. CDR1 MDHEN and CDR2 SYDVKM come from the germline V gene. The V gene lost 4 bases and the J gene lost 5 bases, with 11 bases spanning the gap. The CDR3 length is 13 residues.